Shown below are 4 T cell receptor beta chains from a single sample sequenced in a study of a mutant IDH1 vaccine in newly diagnosed glioma. Method: immunoSEQ multiplex PCR; TCRdb's copy keeps in-frame clones and lacks some. The sample lists about 63,000 clones, 80% to 90% occurring once. Time point specified: baseline, week 1 (first vaccination visit). Stated treatment: pre-vaccination baseline after standard-of-care therapy. The material was peripheral blood mononuclear cells (PBMCs), obtained from a glioma patient treated with radiotherapy, temozolomide or both. All receptors come from a woman under 30 with glioma. Some clones in this sample may be carry-over from other donors' samples.

The chain's CDR3 is CASSYAPGTGPTEAFF. The CDR3 DNA follows: TGTGCCAGCAGTTACGCCCCAGGGACAGGGCCTACTGAAGCTTTCTTT. The genes are TRBV6-5 and TRBJ1-1; TRBD1 agrees at 9 bases. The CDR3 has 16 amino acids. J was trimmed by 5 bases and V by 2 bases; bases with no gene match: 9. In germline, CDR1 is MNHEY, CDR2 SVGAGI.

The CDR3 sequence is CASSLTQGPYEQYF. The CDR3 coding sequence is TGTGCCAGCAGCTTAACCCAGGGCCCCTACGAGCAGTACTTC. This chain connects TRBV13 to TRBJ2-7; D is possibly TRBD1 (5 bases). This CDR3 comprises 14 residues. V lost 2 bases, J lost 2 bases, and 10 bases lay in between. CDR1 and CDR2 (germline): PRHDT, FYEKMQ (reference sequence).

This rearrangement joins TRBV19 to TRBJ1-2; D is uncertain. This CDR3 region has 16 residues. V was cut by 2 bases and J by 0 bases, with 13 bases left in between. The V gene's germline CDR1 is LNHDA and CDR2 SQIVND (reference sequence). The DNA of the CDR3 is TGTGCCAGTAGTATAACGAGTGCCATGGCTAACTATGGCTACACCTTC. This sequence encodes CASSITSAMANYGYTF.

The chain carries TRBV29-1 and TRBJ2-5; 10 nucleotides agree with TRBD2. This CDR3 has 14 residues. J lost 5 bases, V lost 8 bases, and 11 bases had no gene match. Germline lookup yields CDR1 SQVTM and CDR2 ANQGSEA. CDR3 DNA: TGCAGCACTGGAGGAAGCGGGAGGGCGGAGACCCAGTACTTC. Translated, it gives CSTGGSGRAETQYF.